This T cell receptor beta chain derives from a study of blood T cell repertoires in COVID-19 (dated by TCRdb to 2018 to 2020). The study in broad terms: Samples covering the acute and convalescent phases of COVID-19 were provided by collaborators in the United States, Italy and Spain. Samples were obtained from the ongoing ImmuneRACE study (first 160 participants) and from 1,200 or so subjects provided by 6 global collaborators. The repertoires were made available in a free public database intended to serve as a resource for research on the immune response to SARS-CoV-2. Where available, HLA class I and class II types were obtained from metadata supplied by the sample provider rather than from assay-based typing. The dataset comprised deeply sampled blood TCRbeta repertoires from subjects exposed to, actively infected with, or recovered from COVID-19. The sample metadata nearly always contained a de-identified subject ID, COVID-19 status, age in years and sex. The prospective study material was composed of cDNA or gDNA derived from T cells, B-cell-depleted T cells, or PBMCs. On the study overall, not on this receptor specifically: The quantity of clinical and demographic metadata differed by source and by participant and was supplied without curation.

TCRbeta CDR3 regions were amplified from genomic DNA by means of the immunoSEQ Assay, a bias-controlled multiplex PCR. Per the authors' processing: Within the assay, amplification of reference gene primers was used to estimate how many nucleated cells each sample contained. To quantify the absolute abundance of each unique TCRbeta CDR3 rearrangement, sequence reads were collapsed and filtered. For each sample, productive Simpson clonality was calculated as the square root of Simpson's diversity index across productive rearrangements. This is the immuneACCESS table as TCRdb keeps it, with only in-frame sequences that have V and J called. A part of the clones is gone; compared with another copy, unresolved V genes explain less than half, and the rest is unexplained. The DNA was the basis for D and trimming; V, J and clone size are from that table. The sample profile shows under 250,000 clones; about four fifths of them were found once. Approximately 2% of the sample goes to the ten largest clones.

The CDR3 sequence holds 13 residues, the cysteine and phenylalanine included. Only CDR3 DNA remains: 39 bases, in frame from the first base. From a lookup of the germline V gene, CDR1 and CDR2 are SGHRS and YFSETQ. Compared with germline, V lacks 5 bases and J lacks 6 bases; bases without a gene match: 5. Details on this clone: Its antigen is still unknown. Qualities for individual bases were not recorded, and no much larger clone is one base off.

Samples from volunteer blood donors who had recovered from COVID-19 were contributed by a second Seattle source. Each collaborating institution followed its own protocols to collect whole blood in K2EDTA tubes. For TCRbeta analysis, collaborators shipped samples in one of three forms: frozen whole blood, isolated PBMCs, or DNA extracted from either of those sample types. Sequenced input: peripheral blood. The rearranged segments are TRBV5-1 and TRBJ1-1; TRBD1 fits 9 bases in the junction. This sequence was found in a man aged 25 to 40 who had recovered from COVID-19. The DNA sequence reads TGCGCCAGCAGTCTCCGGGACAGGGCTGAAGCTTTCTTT. It is translated as CASSLRDRAEAFF.